In its sample, the clone carrying this T cell receptor beta chain was seen once. The sample belongs to a study of blood T cell repertoires in COVID-19. Per the germline V gene, CDR1 is MNHNY and CDR2 is SVGAGI (reference sequence). The CDR3 covers 15 residues. V was clipped by 6 bases and J by 10 bases, with 24 bases between them. Under the authors' procedure: It was from reference gene primer amplification that nucleated cell counts were estimated. Sequencing was performed with immunoSEQ multiplex PCR; in TCRdb, only in-frame clones are kept and a portion is missing. V and J calls and clone size follow that table, whereas D and trimming were derived from the DNA. The sample has 150,000 to 200,000 clones; under 80% are singletons.

The sequencing input was peripheral blood. This TCR came from an elderly woman with acute or convalescent COVID-19. The chain employs TRBV6-6 and TRBJ1-1; a possible D gene is TRBD1 (5 bases). The DNA for the CDR3 is TGTGCCAGCAGCTCCCGGGACTCTTCTCAAGCGGCAGCTTTCTTT. Translation gives CASSSRDSSQAAAFF.